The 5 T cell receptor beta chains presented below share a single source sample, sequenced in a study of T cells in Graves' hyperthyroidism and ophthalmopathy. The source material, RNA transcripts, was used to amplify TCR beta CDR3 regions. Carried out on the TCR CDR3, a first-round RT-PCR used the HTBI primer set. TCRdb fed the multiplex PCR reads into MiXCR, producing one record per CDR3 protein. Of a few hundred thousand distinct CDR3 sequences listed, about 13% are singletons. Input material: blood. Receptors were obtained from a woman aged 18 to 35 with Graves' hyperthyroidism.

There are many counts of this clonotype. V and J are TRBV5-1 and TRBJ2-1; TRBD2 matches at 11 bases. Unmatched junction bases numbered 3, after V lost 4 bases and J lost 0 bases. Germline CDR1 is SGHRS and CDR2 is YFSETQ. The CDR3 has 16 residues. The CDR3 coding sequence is TGCGCCAGCAGCCCTAGCGGGGGGAGCTCCTACAATGAGCAGTTCTTC. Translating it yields CASSPSGGSSYNEQFF.

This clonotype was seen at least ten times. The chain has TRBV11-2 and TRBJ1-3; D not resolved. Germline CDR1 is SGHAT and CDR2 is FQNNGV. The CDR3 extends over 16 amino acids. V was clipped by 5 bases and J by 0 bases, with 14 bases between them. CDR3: CASSPRLSGSGNTIYF. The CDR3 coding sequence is TGTGCCAGCAGCCCCCGTCTTTCTGGCTCTGGAAACACCATATATTTT. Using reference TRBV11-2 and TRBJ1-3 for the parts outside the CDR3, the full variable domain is EAGVAQSPRYKIIEKRQSVAFWCNPISGHATLYWYQQILGQGPKLLIQFQNNGVVDDSQLPKDRFSAERLKGVDSTLKIQPAKLEDSAVYLCASSPRLSGSGNTIYFGEGSWLTVV.

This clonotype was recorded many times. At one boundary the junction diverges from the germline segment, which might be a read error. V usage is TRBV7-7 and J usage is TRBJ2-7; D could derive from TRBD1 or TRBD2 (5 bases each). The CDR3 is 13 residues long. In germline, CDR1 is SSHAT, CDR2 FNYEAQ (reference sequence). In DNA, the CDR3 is TGTGCTAGCAGCTTAGCGCAGGGAAGCGAGCAGTACTTC. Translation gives CASSLAQGSEQYF. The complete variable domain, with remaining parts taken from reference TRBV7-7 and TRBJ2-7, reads GAGVSQSPRYKVTKRGQDVTLRCDPISSHATLYWYQQALGQGPEFLTYFNYEAQPDKSGLPSDRFSAERPEGSISTLTIQRTEQRDSAMYRCASSLAQGSEQYFGPGTRLTVT.

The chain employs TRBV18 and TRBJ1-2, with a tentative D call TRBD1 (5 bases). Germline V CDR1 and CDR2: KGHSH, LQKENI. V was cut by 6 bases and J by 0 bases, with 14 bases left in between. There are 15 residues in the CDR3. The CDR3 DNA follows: TGTGCCAGCTCCAAGAACACAGGAACTAACTATGGCTACACCTTC. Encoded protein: CASSKNTGTNYGYTF.

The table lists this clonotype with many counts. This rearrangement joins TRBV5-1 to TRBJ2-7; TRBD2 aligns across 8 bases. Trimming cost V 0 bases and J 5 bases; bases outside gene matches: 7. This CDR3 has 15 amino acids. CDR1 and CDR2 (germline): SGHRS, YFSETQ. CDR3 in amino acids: CASSLAGLARNEQYF. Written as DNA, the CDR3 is TGCGCCAGCAGCTTGGCTGGACTAGCTCGGAACGAGCAGTACTTC.